The clone carrying this TCR beta chain was seen more than once but under ten times. This sample was taken from a study of blood T cell repertoires in COVID-19. Overall study: Sites across the United States, Italy and Spain contributed samples from acute and convalescent COVID-19.

Libraries were prepared by immunoSEQ multiplex PCR; TCRdb keeps only in-frame clonotypes and omits some of them. The repertoire includes 200,000 to 300,000 clones, roughly four fifths of them detected once, and over 7.5% sits in the top ten. This CDR3 region has 13 residues. Between the trimmed V and J ends, which lost 7 bases and 7 bases, there was a span of 16 bases. From germline, CDR1 is ENHRY and CDR2 SYGVKD. Sequences were obtained from peripheral blood. The chain uses TRBV10-3 and TRBJ1-2, with D unclear. This TCR derives from a woman over 75 with acute or convalescent COVID-19. CDR3 sequence reads: CAITSEESLGYTF. As DNA, the CDR3 is TGTGCCATCACCTCGGAGGAGTCCCTTGGCTACACCTTC.